This T cell receptor beta chain was retrieved from a study of T cell responses to AZD1222 COVID-19 vaccine. The study, taken as a whole, reports: In all cases, repertoires were sampled only after the peak T cell response. Along spike, vaccine-associated CD4 TCRs were found throughout, with dominance at 160-218 and 743-854. Of spike-specific TCRs, nearly half reportedly target regions left unmutated in variants. Clonal diversity was possibly underestimated, and white British individuals and females predominated among donors.

Repertoires were generated with immunoSEQ multiplex PCR, while TCRdb's copy carries only in-frame clones and drops some. The sample has some 150,000 clones; less than 95% are singletons. This CDR3 comprises 14 residues. CDR1 is LNHDA, CDR2 SQIVND, per germline (reference sequence). V gave up 4 bases and J gave up 3 bases, with 10 bases separating them. For this clone: Antigen: not known.

The sample was peripheral blood, taken on day 0 of AZD1222 vaccination. The chain carries TRBV19 and TRBJ1-5, with D maybe TRBD1 (5 bases). The sequence was collected from an adult in good health. The CDR3: CASSTTGYNQPQHF. The CDR3 region has the DNA TGTGCCAGTAGTACAACAGGTTACAATCAGCCCCAGCATTTT.